What follows describes a single T cell receptor beta chain. This sample is part of a study of blood T cell repertoires in COVID-19. CDR1 is MGHRA, CDR2 YSYEKL, per germline. The CDR3 covers 15 residues. Trimming cost V 1 base and J 4 bases, with 14 bases left between them. Data came from immunoSEQ multiplex PCR; TCRdb stores just in-frame clones and leaves some out. The sample consists of some 120,000 clones, roughly 81% of them appearing once. This receptor was taken from a human donor in a cohort sampled during active COVID-19. The sequenced sample consisted of peripheral blood. The chain carries TRBV4-1 and TRBJ2-7, with a weak D call TRBD1 (6 bases). This CDR3 reads CASSQGAGAIYEQYF. DNA of the CDR3: TGCGCCAGCAGCCAAGGAGCAGGGGCAATTTACGAGCAGTACTTC.